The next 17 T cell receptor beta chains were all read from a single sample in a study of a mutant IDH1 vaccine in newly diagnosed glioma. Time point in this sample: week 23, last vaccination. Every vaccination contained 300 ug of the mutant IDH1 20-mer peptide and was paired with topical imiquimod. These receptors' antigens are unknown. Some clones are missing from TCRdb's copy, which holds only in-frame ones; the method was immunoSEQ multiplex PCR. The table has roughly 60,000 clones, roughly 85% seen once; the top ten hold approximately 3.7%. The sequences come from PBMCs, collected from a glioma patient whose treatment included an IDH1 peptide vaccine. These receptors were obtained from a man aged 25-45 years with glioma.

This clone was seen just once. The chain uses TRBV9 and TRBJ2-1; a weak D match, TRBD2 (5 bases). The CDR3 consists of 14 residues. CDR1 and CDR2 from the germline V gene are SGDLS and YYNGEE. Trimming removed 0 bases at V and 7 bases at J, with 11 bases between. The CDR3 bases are TGTGCCAGCAGCGTAGATTGGGAGAAAAATGAGCAGTTCTTC. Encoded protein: CASSVDWEKNEQFF.

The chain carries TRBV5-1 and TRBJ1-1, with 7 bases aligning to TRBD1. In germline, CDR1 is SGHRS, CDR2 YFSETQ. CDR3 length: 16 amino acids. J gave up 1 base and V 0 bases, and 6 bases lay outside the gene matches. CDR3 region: CASSLGQGLTNTEAFF. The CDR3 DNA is TGCGCCAGCAGCTTGGGACAGGGTTTGACGAACACTGAAGCTTTCTTT. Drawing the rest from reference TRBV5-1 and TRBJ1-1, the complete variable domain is KAGVTQTPRYLIKTRGQQVTLSCSPISGHRSVSWYQQTPGQGLQFLFEYFSETQRNKGNFPGRFSGRQFSNSRSEMNVSTLELGDSALYLCASSLGQGLTNTEAFFGQGTRLTVV.

The CDR3 protein is CAWTRDPGDSPLHF. As DNA, the CDR3 is TGTGCCTGGACCCGGGACCCTGGGGATTCACCCCTCCACTTT. The chain couples TRBV30 to TRBJ1-6, with a tentative D call TRBD1 (5 bases). The CDR3 is made up of 14 amino acids. From germline, CDR1 is GTSNPN and CDR2 SVGIG (reference sequence). Trimming stripped 4 bases from V and 8 bases from J, with 15 bases between.

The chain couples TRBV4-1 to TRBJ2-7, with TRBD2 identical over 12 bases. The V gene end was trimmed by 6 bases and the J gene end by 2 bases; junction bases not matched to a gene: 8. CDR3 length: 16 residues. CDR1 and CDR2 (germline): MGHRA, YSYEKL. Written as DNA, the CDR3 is TGCGCCAGCAGTCTTTCCGGGACTAGCGGGCCCTACGAGCAGTACTTC. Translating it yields CASSLSGTSGPYEQYF.

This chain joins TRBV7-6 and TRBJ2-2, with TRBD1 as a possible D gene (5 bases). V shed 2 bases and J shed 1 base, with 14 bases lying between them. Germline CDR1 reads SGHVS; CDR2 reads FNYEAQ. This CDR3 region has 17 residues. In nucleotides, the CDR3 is TGTGCCAGCAGCTTACACCCAACGACAGAGAACACCGGGGAGCTGTTTTTT. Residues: CASSLHPTTENTGELFF.

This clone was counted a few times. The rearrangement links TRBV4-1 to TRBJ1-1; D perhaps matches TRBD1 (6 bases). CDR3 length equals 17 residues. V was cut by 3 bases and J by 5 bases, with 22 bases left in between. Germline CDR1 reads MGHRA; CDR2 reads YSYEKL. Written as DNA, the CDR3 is TGCGCCAGCAGCCAGAGAGGGGGGCGGGGGCCCGAGACTGAAGCTTTCTTT. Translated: CASSQRGGRGPETEAFF.

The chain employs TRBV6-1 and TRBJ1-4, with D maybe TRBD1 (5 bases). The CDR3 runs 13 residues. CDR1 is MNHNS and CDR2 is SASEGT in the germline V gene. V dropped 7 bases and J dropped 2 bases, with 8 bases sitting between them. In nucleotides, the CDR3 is TGTGCCAGCAAGGGGAGCACTAATGAAAAACTGTTTTTT. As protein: CASKGSTNEKLFF.

CDR3 sequence reads: CASSYAQGQKETQYF. CDR3 nucleotide sequence: TGTGCCAGCAGTTACGCGCAGGGACAGAAAGAGACCCAGTACTTC. This chain joins TRBV6-6 and TRBJ2-5, with 7 bases that match TRBD1. This CDR3 contains 15 residues. Germline V gene lookup returns CDR1 MNHNY and CDR2 SVGAGI (reference sequence). Germline trimming cut 2 bases from V and 3 bases from J; bases unmatched to any gene: 6.

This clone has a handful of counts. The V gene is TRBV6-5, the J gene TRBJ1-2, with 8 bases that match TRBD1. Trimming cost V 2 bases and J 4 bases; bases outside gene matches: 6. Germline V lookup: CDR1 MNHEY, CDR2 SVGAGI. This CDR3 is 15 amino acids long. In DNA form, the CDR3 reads TGTGCCAGCAGTTACGAAGGAGGGACAGGCTATGGCTACACCTTC. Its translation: CASSYEGGTGYGYTF.

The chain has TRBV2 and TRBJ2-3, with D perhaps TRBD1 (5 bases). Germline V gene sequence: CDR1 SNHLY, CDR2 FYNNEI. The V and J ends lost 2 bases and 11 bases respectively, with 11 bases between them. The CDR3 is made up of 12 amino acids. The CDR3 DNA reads TGTGCCAGCAGTGAACGCCTTCAGGGGCAGTATTTT. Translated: CASSERLQGQYF.

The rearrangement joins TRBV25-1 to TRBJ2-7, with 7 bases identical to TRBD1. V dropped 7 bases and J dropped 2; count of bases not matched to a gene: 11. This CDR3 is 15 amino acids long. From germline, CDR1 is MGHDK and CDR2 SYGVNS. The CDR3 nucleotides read TGTGCCAGCACCCCACGGACAGGACAGACCTACGAGCAGTACTTC. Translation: CASTPRTGQTYEQYF.

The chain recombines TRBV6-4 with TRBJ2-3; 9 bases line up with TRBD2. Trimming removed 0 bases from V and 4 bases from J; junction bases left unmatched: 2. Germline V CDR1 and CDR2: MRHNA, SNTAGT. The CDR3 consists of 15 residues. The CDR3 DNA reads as TGTGCCAGCAGTGACTCGTTAGCGGGGGCAGATACGCAGTATTTT. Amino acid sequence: CASSDSLAGADTQYF.

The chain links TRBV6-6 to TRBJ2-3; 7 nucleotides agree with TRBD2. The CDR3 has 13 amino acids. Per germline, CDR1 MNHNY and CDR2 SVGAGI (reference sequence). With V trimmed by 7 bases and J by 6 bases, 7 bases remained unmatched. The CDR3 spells CASKDGGSDTQYF. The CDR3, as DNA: TGTGCCAGCAAGGACGGGGGGTCTGATACGCAGTATTTT.

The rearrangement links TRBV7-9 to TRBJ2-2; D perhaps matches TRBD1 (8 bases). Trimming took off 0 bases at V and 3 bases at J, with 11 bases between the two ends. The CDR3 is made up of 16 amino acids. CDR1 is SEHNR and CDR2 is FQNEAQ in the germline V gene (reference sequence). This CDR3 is CASSLAQGGYTGELFF. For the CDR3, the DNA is TGTGCCAGCAGCTTAGCACAGGGGGGGTACACCGGGGAGCTGTTTTTT.

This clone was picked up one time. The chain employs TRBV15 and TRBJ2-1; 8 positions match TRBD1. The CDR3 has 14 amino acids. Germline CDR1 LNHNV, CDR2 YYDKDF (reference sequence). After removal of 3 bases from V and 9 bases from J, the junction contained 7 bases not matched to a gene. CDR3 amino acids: CATSSPQDRGEQFF. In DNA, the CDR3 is TGTGCCACCAGCAGCCCTCAAGACAGGGGTGAGCAGTTCTTC.

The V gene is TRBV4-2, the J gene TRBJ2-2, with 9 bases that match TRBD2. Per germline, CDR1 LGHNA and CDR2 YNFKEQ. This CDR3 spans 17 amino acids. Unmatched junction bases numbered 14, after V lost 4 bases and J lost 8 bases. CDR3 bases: TGTGCCAGCAGCCTCGGCCCGGCAGCGGGGGGCCGGGGGGAGCTGTTTTTT. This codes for CASSLGPAAGGRGELFF.

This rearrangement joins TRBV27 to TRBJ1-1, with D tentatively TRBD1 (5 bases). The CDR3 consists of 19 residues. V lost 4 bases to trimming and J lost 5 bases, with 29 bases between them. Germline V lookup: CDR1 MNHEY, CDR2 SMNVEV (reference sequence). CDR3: CASSSLFPTPWGVSTEAFF. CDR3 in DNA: TGTGCCAGCAGTTCCCTTTTCCCCACCCCCTGGGGGGTTAGTACTGAAGCTTTCTTT.